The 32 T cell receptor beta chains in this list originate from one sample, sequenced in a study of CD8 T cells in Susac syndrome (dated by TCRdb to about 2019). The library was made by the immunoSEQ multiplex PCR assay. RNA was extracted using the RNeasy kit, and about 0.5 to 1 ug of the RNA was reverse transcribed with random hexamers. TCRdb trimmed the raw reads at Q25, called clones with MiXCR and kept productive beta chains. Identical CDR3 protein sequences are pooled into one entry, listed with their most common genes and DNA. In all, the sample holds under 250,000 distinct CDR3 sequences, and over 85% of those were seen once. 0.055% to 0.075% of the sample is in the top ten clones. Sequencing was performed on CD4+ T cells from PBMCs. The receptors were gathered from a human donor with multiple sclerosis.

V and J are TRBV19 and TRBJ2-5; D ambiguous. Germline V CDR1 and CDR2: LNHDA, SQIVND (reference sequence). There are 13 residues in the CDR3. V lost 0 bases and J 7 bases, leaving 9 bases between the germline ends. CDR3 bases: TGTGCCAGTAGTATAGATGGTTTGGGGACCCAGTACTTC. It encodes CASSIDGLGTQYF.

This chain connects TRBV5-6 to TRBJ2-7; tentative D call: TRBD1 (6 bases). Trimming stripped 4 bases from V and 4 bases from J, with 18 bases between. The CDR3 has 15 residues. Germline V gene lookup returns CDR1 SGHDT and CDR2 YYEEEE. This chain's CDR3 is CASSTGTDPPYEQYF. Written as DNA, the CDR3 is TGTGCCAGCAGCACAGGGACGGATCCACCTTACGAGCAGTACTTC.

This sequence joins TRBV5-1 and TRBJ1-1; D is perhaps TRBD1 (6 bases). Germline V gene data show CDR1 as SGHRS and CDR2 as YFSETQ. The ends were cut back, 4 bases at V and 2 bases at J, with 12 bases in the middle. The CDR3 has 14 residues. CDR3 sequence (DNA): TGCGCCAGCAGCCCACAGGGCGATAACACTGAAGCTTTCTTT. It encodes CASSPQGDNTEAFF.

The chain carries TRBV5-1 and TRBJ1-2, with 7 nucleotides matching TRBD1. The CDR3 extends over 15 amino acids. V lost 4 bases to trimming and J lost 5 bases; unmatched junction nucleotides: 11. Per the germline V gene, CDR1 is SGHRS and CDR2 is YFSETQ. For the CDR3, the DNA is TGCGCCAGCAGCCCCACAGGGGATACTCTTTATGGCTACACCTTC. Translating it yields CASSPTGDTLYGYTF. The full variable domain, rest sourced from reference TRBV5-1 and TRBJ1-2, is KAGVTQTPRYLIKTRGQQVTLSCSPISGHRSVSWYQQTPGQGLQFLFEYFSETQRNKGNFPGRFSGRQFSNSRSEMNVSTLELGDSALYLCASSPTGDTLYGYTFGSGTRLTVV.

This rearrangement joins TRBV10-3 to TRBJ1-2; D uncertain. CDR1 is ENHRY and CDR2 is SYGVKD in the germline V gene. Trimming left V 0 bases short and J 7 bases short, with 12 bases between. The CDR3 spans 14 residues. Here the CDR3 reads CAISESKEVGGYTF. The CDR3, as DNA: TGTGCCATCAGTGAGTCTAAGGAGGTCGGTGGCTACACCTTC.

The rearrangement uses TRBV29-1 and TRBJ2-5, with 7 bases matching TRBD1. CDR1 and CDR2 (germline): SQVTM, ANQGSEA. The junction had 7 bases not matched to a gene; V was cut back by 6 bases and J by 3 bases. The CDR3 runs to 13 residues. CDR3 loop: CSVGGRVEETQYF. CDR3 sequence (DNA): TGCAGCGTAGGGGGCAGGGTCGAAGAGACCCAGTACTTC.

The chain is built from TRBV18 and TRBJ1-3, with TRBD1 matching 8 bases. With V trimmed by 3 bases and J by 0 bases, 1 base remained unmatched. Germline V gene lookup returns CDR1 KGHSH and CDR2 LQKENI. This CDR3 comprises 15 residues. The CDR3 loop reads CASSPTGGSGNTIYF. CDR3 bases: TGTGCCAGCTCACCCACAGGGGGCTCTGGAAACACCATATATTTT.

CDR3 residues: CASSPGLAGGADTQYF. The CDR3 nucleotides read TGTGCCAGCAGCCCTGGACTAGCGGGGGGGGCAGATACGCAGTATTTT. The rearrangement uses TRBV7-2 and TRBJ2-3, with TRBD2 matching over 15 bases. With 5 bases clipped from V and 4 bases from J, the junction kept 4 bases outside the gene matches. CDR1 and CDR2 (germline): SGHTA, FQGNSA. There are 16 residues in the CDR3.

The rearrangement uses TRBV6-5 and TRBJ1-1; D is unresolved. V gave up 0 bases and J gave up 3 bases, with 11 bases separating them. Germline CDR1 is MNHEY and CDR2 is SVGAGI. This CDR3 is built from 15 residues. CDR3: CASSYSILGHTEAFF. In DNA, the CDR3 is TGTGCCAGCAGTTACTCGATTCTAGGACACACTGAAGCTTTCTTT.

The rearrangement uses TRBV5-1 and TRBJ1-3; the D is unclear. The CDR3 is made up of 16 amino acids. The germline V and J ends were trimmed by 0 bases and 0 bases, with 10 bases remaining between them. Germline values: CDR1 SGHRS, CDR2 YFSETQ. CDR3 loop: CASSLVSASSGNTIYF. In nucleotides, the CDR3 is TGCGCCAGCAGCTTGGTATCAGCGAGCTCTGGAAACACCATATATTTT.

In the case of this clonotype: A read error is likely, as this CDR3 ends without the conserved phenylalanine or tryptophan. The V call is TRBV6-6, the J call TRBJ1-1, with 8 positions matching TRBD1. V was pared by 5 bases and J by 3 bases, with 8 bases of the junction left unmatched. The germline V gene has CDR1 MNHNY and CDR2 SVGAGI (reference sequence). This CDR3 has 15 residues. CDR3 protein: CASSQTGAGDTEAFL. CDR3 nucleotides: TGTGCCAGCAGTCAGACAGGGGCCGGGGACACTGAAGCTTTCCTT.

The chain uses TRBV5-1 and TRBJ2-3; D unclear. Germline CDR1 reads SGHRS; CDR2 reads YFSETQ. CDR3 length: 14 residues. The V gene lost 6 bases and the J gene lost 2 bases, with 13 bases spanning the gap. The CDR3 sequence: CASTLGWVTDTQYF. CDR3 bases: TGCGCCAGCACTTTGGGGTGGGTCACAGATACGCAGTATTTT.

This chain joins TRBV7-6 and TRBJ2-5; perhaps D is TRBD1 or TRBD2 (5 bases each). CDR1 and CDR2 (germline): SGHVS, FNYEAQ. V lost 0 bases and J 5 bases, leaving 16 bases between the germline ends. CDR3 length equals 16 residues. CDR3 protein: CASSLALSGSGETQYF. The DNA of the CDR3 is TGTGCCAGCAGCTTAGCGTTGTCAGGGTCGGGGGAGACCCAGTACTTC.

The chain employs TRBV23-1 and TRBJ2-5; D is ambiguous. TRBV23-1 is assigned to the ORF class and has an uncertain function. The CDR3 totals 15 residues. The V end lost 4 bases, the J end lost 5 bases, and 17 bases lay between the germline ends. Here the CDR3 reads CASSLKRAVRETQYF. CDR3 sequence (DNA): TGCGCCAGCAGTCTAAAAAGGGCTGTAAGGGAGACCCAGTACTTC.

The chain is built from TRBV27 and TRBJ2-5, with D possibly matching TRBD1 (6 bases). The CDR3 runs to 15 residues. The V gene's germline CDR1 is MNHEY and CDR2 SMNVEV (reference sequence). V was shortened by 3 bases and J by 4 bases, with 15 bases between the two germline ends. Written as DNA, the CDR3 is TGTGCCAGCAGTTTCATGCAGGGGCTAGGAGAGACCCAGTACTTC. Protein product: CASSFMQGLGETQYF.

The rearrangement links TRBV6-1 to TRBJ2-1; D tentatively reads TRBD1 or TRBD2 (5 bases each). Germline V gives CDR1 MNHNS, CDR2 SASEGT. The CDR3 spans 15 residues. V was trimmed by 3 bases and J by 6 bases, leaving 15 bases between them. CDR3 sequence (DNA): TGTGCCAGCAGTGAGGAGAGGGGAGAAGGCAATGAGCAGTTCTTC. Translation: CASSEERGEGNEQFF.

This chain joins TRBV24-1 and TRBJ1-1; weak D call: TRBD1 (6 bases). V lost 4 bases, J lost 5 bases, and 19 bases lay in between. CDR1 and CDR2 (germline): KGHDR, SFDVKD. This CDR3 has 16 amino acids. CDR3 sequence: CATSDSPRGARTEAFF. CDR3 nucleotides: TGTGCCACCAGTGACAGTCCCCGGGGGGCAAGAACTGAAGCTTTCTTT.

CDR3 DNA: TGTGCCAGCAGTCCTTGGAGCTCCTACAATGAGCAGTTCTTC. Amino acids: CASSPWSSYNEQFF. The chain joins TRBV28 to TRBJ2-1; no definite D call. The germline V gene encodes CDR1 MDHEN and CDR2 SYDVKM. This CDR3 is 14 amino acids long. The V end was cut by 5 bases, the J end by 0 bases, with 8 bases between.

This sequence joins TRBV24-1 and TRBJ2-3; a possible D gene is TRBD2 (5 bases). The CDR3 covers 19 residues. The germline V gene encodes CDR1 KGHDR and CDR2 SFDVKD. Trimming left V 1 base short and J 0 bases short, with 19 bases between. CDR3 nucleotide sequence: TGTGCCACCAGTGATTTCGGCGCGGACTGGCCTACTAGCACAGATACGCAGTATTTT. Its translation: CATSDFGADWPTSTDTQYF.

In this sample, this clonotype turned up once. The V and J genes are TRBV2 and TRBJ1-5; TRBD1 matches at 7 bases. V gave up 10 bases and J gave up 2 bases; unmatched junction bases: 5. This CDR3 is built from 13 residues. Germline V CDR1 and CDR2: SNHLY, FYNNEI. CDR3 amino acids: CATQGGGNQPQHF. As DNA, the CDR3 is TGTGCCACCCAGGGGGGAGGCAATCAGCCCCAGCATTTT.

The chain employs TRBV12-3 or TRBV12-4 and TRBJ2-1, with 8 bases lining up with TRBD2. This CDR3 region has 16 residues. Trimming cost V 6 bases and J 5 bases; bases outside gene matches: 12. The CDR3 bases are TGTGCCAGCAGCCCTGGGGCCGGGACTAGACACAATGAGCAGTTCTTC. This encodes CASSPGAGTRHNEQFF.

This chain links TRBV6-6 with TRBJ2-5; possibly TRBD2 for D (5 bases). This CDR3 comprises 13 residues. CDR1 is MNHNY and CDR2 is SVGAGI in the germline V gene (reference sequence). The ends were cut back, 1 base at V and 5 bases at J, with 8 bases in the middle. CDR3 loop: CASSYFGGETQYF. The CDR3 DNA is TGTGCCAGCAGTTACTTCGGCGGGGAGACCCAGTACTTC.

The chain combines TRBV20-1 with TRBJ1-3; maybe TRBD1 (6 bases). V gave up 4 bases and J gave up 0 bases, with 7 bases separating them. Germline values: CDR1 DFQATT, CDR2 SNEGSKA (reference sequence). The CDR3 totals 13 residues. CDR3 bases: TGCAGTGCTACACAGGGCTCTGGAAACACCATATATTTT. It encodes CSATQGSGNTIYF.

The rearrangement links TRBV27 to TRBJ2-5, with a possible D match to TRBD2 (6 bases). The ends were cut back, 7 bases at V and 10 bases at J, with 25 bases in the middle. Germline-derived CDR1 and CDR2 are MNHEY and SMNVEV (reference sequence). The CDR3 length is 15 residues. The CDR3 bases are TGTGCCAGCACCCGAACCCCCAGGGACTTTCCAGACCAGTACTTC. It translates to CASTRTPRDFPDQYF.

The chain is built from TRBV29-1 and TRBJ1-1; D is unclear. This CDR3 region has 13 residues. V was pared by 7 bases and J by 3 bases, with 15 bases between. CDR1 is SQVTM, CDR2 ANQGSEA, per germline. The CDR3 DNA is TGCAGCGCTTCTAGTAAAGGAGACACTGAAGCTTTCTTT. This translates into CSASSKGDTEAFF. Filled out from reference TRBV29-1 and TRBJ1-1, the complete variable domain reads SAVISQKPSRDICQRGTSLTIQCQVDSQVTMMFWYRQQPGQSLTLIATANQGSEATYESGFVIDKFPISRPNLTFSTLTVSNMSPEDSSIYLCSASSKGDTEAFFGQGTRLTVV.

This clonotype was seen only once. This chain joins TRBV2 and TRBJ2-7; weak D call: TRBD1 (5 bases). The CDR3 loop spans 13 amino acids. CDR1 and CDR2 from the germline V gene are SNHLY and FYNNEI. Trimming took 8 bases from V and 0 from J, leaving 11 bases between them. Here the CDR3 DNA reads TGTGCCAGCGGCAAGACAGACTCCTACGAGCAGTACGTC. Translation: CASGKTDSYEQYV.

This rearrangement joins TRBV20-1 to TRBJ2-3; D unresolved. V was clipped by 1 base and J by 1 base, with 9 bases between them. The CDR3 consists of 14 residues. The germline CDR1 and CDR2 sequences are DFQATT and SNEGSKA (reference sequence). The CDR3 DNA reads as TGCAGTGCTAGAGGTTCAGGCGGCACAGATACGCAGTATTTT. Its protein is CSARGSGGTDTQYF.

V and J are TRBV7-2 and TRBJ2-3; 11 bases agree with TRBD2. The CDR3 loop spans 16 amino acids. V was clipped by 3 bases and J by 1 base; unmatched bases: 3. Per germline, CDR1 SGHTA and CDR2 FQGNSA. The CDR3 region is CASSLTLAGGTDTQYF. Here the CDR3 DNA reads TGTGCCAGCAGCTTGACACTAGCGGGGGGCACAGATACGCAGTATTTT.

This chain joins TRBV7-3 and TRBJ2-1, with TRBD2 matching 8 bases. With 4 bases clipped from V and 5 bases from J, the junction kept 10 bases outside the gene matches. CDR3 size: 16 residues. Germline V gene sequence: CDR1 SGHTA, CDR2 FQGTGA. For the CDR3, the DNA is TGTGCCAGCAGCTGGACGGGGAGCGGGGGCCACAATGAGCAGTTCTTC. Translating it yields CASSWTGSGGHNEQFF.

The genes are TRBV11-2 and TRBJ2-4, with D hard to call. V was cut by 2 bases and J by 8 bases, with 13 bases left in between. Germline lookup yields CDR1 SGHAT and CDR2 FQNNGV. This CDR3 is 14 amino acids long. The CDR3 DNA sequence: TGTGCCAGCAGCTTAAGGGCTAGTCTTGACATTCAGTACTTC. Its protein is CASSLRASLDIQYF.

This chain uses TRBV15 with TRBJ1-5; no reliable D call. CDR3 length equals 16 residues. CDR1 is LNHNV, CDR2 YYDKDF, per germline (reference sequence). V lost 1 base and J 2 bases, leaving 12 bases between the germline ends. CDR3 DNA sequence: TGTGCCACCAGCAGAGCGGAACCGGGTGGCAATCAGCCCCAGCATTTT. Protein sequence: CATSRAEPGGNQPQHF. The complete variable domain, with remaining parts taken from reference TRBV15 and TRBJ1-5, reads DAMVIQNPRYQVTQFGKPVTLSCSQTLNHNVMYWYQQKSSQAPKLLFHYYDKDFNNEADTPDNFQSRRPNTSFCFLDIRSPGLGDTAMYLCATSRAEPGGNQPQHFGDGTRLSIL.

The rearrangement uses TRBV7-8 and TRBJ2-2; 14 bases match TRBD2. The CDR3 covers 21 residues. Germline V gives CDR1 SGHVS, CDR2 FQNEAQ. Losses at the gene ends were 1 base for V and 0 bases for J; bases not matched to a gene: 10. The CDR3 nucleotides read TGTGCCAGCAGCTTAGGTGTTATGAGACTAGCGGGAGGGTCGAACACCGGGGAGCTGTTTTTT. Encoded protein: CASSLGVMRLAGGSNTGELFF.